These 23 T cell receptor beta chains originate from one sample sequenced in a study of cytomegalovirus exposure and HLA in healthy donors. The PCR employed 60 Vbeta primers together with 13 Jbeta primers. Assay used: immunoSEQ multiplex PCR; TCRdb lists only in-frame clones, some missing. The sample holds approximately 250,000 clones, roughly 81% seen once. Sequenced sample: PBMCs. Every receptor here comes from a girl aged 2 to 9 in good health and CMV-seronegative.

This chain connects TRBV6-1 to TRBJ1-2, with D perhaps TRBD1 (6 bases). The CDR3 runs to 12 residues. Trimming removed 6 bases from V and 8 bases from J, with 13 bases in between. Germline V gene lookup returns CDR1 MNHNS and CDR2 SASEGT. The CDR3 DNA reads as TGTGCCAGCAGATCGGACAGCGCGGGCTACACCTTC. Its protein product is CASRSDSAGYTF.

This CDR3 reads CASSPRGLSYEQYF. CDR3 in DNA: TGTGCCAGCTCACCCAGGGGGCTCTCCTACGAGCAGTACTTC. V usage is TRBV18 and J usage is TRBJ2-7; TRBD1 matches 8 bases. The CDR3 length is 14 residues. J lost 0 bases, V lost 3 bases, and 1 base had no gene match. Germline CDR1 KGHSH, CDR2 LQKENI.

The table lists this clone with a few counts. The CDR3 here is CASSGGERLNSPLHF. In nucleotides, the CDR3 is TGCGCCAGCAGCGGGGGGGAACGGCTTAATTCACCCCTCCACTTT. This chain uses TRBV5-1 with TRBJ1-6; tentative D call: TRBD1 (5 bases). CDR3 size: 15 residues. The V end was cut by 4 bases, the J end by 6 bases, with 14 bases between. CDR1 SGHRS and CDR2 YFSETQ come from the germline V gene.

The chain recombines TRBV9 with TRBJ2-2; 7 bases fit TRBD2. Germline V gene lookup returns CDR1 SGDLS and CDR2 YYNGEE. The J segment lost 5 bases and the V segment lost 4 bases, leaving 11 bases of the junction unmatched. The CDR3 is 16 amino acids. The CDR3 DNA reads TGTGCCAGCAGCCCCCCGGCGGGAGTTGGGACCGGGGAGCTGTTTTTT. Amino acids: CASSPPAGVGTGELFF.

A note on this clone: The junction departs from germline at one end; a sequencing error may be responsible. The chain couples TRBV5-6 to TRBJ1-1; D might be TRBD1 (6 bases). The germline gives CDR1 SGHDT, CDR2 YYEEEE. The CDR3 runs to 15 residues. CDR3 sequence reads: CASSFRGAPYTEPFF. The CDR3 region has the DNA TGTGCCAGCAGCTTTCGGGGGGCGCCTTACACTGAACCTTTCTTT. The full variable domain, rest sourced from reference TRBV5-6 and TRBJ1-1, is DAGVTQSPTHLIKTRGQQVTLRCSPKSGHDTVSWYQQALGQGPQFIFQYYEEEERQRGNFPDRFSGHQFPNYSSELNVNALLLGDSALYLCASSFRGAPYTEPFFGQGTRLTVV.

The chain uses TRBV9 and TRBJ2-1; a weak D match, TRBD2 (6 bases). Germline V gene data show CDR1 as SGDLS and CDR2 as YYNGEE. Trimming took 3 bases from V and 3 from J, leaving 7 bases between them. The CDR3 covers 13 residues. CDR3 loop: CASSGGVYNEQFF. The CDR3 coding sequence is TGTGCCAGCAGCGGGGGGGTCTACAATGAGCAGTTCTTC.

This clone was seen more than once but under ten times. At one boundary the junction diverges from the germline segment, which might be a read error. This chain uses TRBV5-1 with TRBJ1-3; D is ambiguous. CDR3 length equals 18 residues. Germline V gene lookup returns CDR1 SGHRS and CDR2 YFSETQ. In DNA, the CDR3 is TGCGCCAGCACCTTGAACCCTTACAGTACCGACTCTGGAAACACCATATATTTT. Its protein is CASTLNPYSTDSGNTIYF.

The genes are TRBV6-5 and TRBJ1-2, with 9 bases fitting TRBD1. V trimming: 4 bases; J trimming: 4 bases; junction bases outside the gene matches: 10. The CDR3 loop spans 16 amino acids. The germline gives CDR1 MNHEY, CDR2 SVGAGI. This chain's CDR3 is CASSSQGATRTYGYTF. CDR3 bases: TGTGCCAGCAGTTCACAGGGGGCGACCCGTACCTATGGCTACACCTTC.

This chain joins TRBV15 and TRBJ2-5, with D possibly matching TRBD1 (5 bases). The CDR3 contains 17 residues. The ends were cut back, 6 bases at V and 5 bases at J, with 25 bases in the middle. CDR1 and CDR2 from the germline V gene are LNHNV and YYDKDF (reference sequence). Here the CDR3 reads CATRQEWGRGGSETQYF. CDR3 DNA sequence: TGTGCCACCAGACAGGAGTGGGGAAGGGGCGGCTCTGAGACCCAGTACTTC.

This clone appeared once. The chain recombines TRBV7-8 with TRBJ2-3; 8 bases are shared with TRBD1. The CDR3 covers 16 residues. Germline CDR1 reads SGHVS; CDR2 reads FQNEAQ. The junction had 10 bases not matched to a gene; V was cut back by 5 bases and J by 3 bases. CDR3 region: CASSTRQGRLTDTQYF. The CDR3 DNA is TGTGCCAGCAGCACCCGACAGGGGAGGTTGACAGATACGCAGTATTTT. The whole variable domain, remainder taken from reference TRBV7-8 and TRBJ2-3, is GAGVSQSPRYKVAKRGQDVALRCDPISGHVSLFWYQQALGQGPEFLTYFQNEAQLDKSGLPSDRFFAERPEGSVSTLKIQRTQQEDSAVYLCASSTRQGRLTDTQYFGPGTRLTVL.

The CDR3 is CSVEDPRLANYGYTF. The CDR3 bases are TGCAGCGTTGAAGATCCCCGGTTGGCTAACTATGGCTACACCTTC. The chain joins TRBV29-1 to TRBJ1-2; D is unclear. Germline CDR1 SQVTM, CDR2 ANQGSEA. V was pared by 0 bases and J by 0 bases, with 11 bases between. CDR3 length: 15 residues.

The gene calls are TRBV7-2 and TRBJ2-7, with 7 bases fitting TRBD1. CDR1 is SGHTA and CDR2 is FQGNSA in the germline V gene. J gave up 0 bases and V 6 bases, and 5 bases lay outside the gene matches. The CDR3 is made up of 14 amino acids. CDR3 DNA: TGTGCCAGCAGTCTACAGGGGCCCTCCTACGAGCAGTACTTC. Amino acid sequence: CASSLQGPSYEQYF. The full variable domain, its missing parts supplied by reference TRBV7-2 and TRBJ2-7, is GAGVSQSPSNKVTEKGKDVELRCDPISGHTALYWYRQSLGQGLEFLIYFQGNSAPDKSGLPSDRFSAERTGGSVSTLTIQRTQQEDSAVYLCASSLQGPSYEQYFGPGTRLTVT.

The V call is TRBV15, the J call TRBJ2-7, with 9 bases aligning to TRBD1. The CDR3 is 16 residues long. J lost 3 bases, V lost 0 bases, and 6 bases had no gene match. From germline, CDR1 is LNHNV and CDR2 YYDKDF (reference sequence). CDR3 in DNA: TGTGCCACCAGCAGAGACGGACAGGGGTTCGGCTACGAGCAGTACTTC. Amino acid sequence: CATSRDGQGFGYEQYF.

This chain links TRBV5-1 with TRBJ1-1; maybe TRBD1 (6 bases). The CDR3 consists of 15 residues. Germline CDR1 SGHRS, CDR2 YFSETQ. V lost 3 bases, J lost 4 bases, and 16 bases lay in between. The DNA for the CDR3 is TGCGCCAGCAGCTCAGGGGCCGGGGTGATCACTGAAGCTTTCTTT. Translation gives CASSSGAGVITEAFF.

This chain uses TRBV6-6 with TRBJ2-5; 8 positions match TRBD2. The DNA matches TRBJ2-7 better at its end, which makes the J call doubtful. The CDR3 is made up of 16 amino acids. The germline V gene encodes CDR1 MNHNY and CDR2 SVGAGI (reference sequence). CDR3 region: CASSTVLAELSYEQYF. Here the CDR3 DNA reads TGTGCCAGCAGTACGGTACTAGCGGAGCTCTCCTACGAGCAGTACTTC.

CDR3 sequence (DNA): TGCGCCAGCAGCTTGGCCCCGGGACTCAAAAACATTCAGTACTTC. Its translation is CASSLAPGLKNIQYF. The chain joins TRBV5-1 to TRBJ2-4, with D perhaps matching TRBD2 (6 bases). V was shortened by 0 bases and J by 3 bases, with 10 bases between the two germline ends. The CDR3 consists of 15 residues. Germline V lookup: CDR1 SGHRS, CDR2 YFSETQ.

The V and J genes are TRBV2 and TRBJ1-3; D uncertain. Germline V lookup: CDR1 SNHLY, CDR2 FYNNEI. CDR3 length: 12 amino acids. CDR3 sequence (DNA): TGTGCAATGTGGGAGACTGGAAACACCATATATTTT. This gives the protein CAMWETGNTIYF.

The rearrangement uses TRBV7-2 and TRBJ2-1; D is perhaps TRBD2 (6 bases). The V end was cut by 5 bases, the J end by 4 bases, with 15 bases between. Per the germline V gene, CDR1 is SGHTA and CDR2 is FQGNSA. The CDR3 contains 15 residues. The CDR3 DNA sequence: TGTGCCAGCAGCCCTAGGACTACCAGATACAATGAGCAGTTCTTC. Translated: CASSPRTTRYNEQFF.

The genes are TRBV6-6 and TRBJ2-1, with D unresolved. This CDR3 has 12 amino acids. Germline-derived CDR1 and CDR2 are MNHNY and SVGAGI (reference sequence). Trimming stripped 2 bases from V and 8 bases from J, with 7 bases between. The CDR3 loop reads CASSYGPDEQFF. The CDR3 nucleotides are TGTGCCAGCAGTTACGGTCCGGATGAGCAGTTCTTC.

V is TRBV27 and J is TRBJ1-1; D unclear. Germline V gives CDR1 MNHEY, CDR2 SMNVEV (reference sequence). Trimming cost V 5 bases and J 2 bases, with 9 bases left between them. The CDR3 extends over 13 amino acids. The CDR3 sequence: CASSLRHNTEAFF. The CDR3 region has the DNA TGTGCCAGCAGTCTCCGACACAACACTGAAGCTTTCTTT.

This clone showed up just a few times. The CDR3 loop is CASSLAARDSNYGYTF. CDR3 sequence (DNA): TGTGCCAGCAGCTTAGCGGCGAGGGACAGCAACTATGGCTACACCTTC. The gene calls are TRBV7-6 and TRBJ1-2; 7 bases fit TRBD1. The CDR3 has 16 residues. Germline V gives CDR1 SGHVS, CDR2 FNYEAQ. V was clipped by 0 bases and J by 2 bases; unmatched bases: 6.

The V gene is TRBV2, the J gene TRBJ1-1; possible D gene TRBD1, 5 bases. Trimming left V 7 bases short and J 0 bases short, with 18 bases between. This CDR3 comprises 16 residues. From germline, CDR1 is SNHLY and CDR2 FYNNEI. The CDR3, as DNA: TGTGCCAGCACTATACAGGACCGTCTTATGAACACTGAAGCTTTCTTT. Its translation is CASTIQDRLMNTEAFF.

CDR3 DNA: TGTGCCAGCCGGGACAGTCCAAGCTACGAGCAGTACTTC. It is translated as CASRDSPSYEQYF. The chain joins TRBV25-1 to TRBJ2-7; TRBD1 agrees at 7 bases. The length of the CDR3 is 13 residues. Unmatched junction bases numbered 7, after V lost 8 bases and J lost 3 bases. CDR1 and CDR2 (germline): MGHDK, SYGVNS.